This T cell receptor (beta chain) is from a study of blood T cell repertoires in COVID-19 (dated by TCRdb to 2020 to 2021). Background for the entire study: Collaborator samples came from the United States, Italy and Spain and covered acute and convalescent phases of COVID-19. The prospective study material was composed of cDNA or gDNA derived from T cells, B-cell-depleted T cells, or PBMCs. The dataset comprised deeply sampled blood TCRbeta repertoires from subjects exposed to, actively infected with, or recovered from COVID-19. The repertoires were released in a freely available public database intended as a resource for research on the immune response to SARS-CoV-2. The samples were drawn from the first 160 participants of the ongoing ImmuneRACE study and from about 1,200 subjects provided by 6 global collaborators. A de-identified subject ID, COVID-19 status, age in years and sex were almost always included in the sample metadata. HLA class I and class II types, where available, came from metadata supplied by the sample provider rather than from assay-based typing.

The immunoSEQ Assay, a bias-controlled multiplex PCR, was used to amplify TCRbeta CDR3 regions from genomic DNA. The paper's data handling went like this. Nucleated cell counts per sample were estimated from amplification of reference gene primers within the assay. Sequence reads were collapsed and filtered to measure the absolute abundance of every unique TCRbeta CDR3 rearrangement. For each sample, productive Simpson clonality was calculated by taking the square root of Simpson's diversity index across productive rearrangements. The table comes from immuneACCESS by way of TCRdb, which keeps in-frame sequences with V and J called. Part of the clones is missing from these tables; in studies checked, under half for an unresolved V gene and the rest for unknown reasons. V and J calls and clone size are as listed in that table; D and trimming were resolved from the DNA. A total of 100,000 or so clones appear in this sample, around 76% of them only once. Just under 20% of the sample is in the top ten clones.

The collaborating institutions used their own protocols to collect whole blood in K2EDTA tubes. For TCRbeta analysis, collaborator samples were shipped as frozen whole blood, as isolated PBMCs, or as DNA extracted from either sample type. As regards this clone: This clone's antigen is unknown. No base-level quality is on record; no much larger clone is a single base apart.

V is pruned by 3 bases and J by 10 bases, leaving 7 bases of the junction without a gene match. In the germline V gene, CDR1 corresponds to MNHNS and CDR2 to SASEGT. The CDR3 sequence holds 15 residues, the cysteine and phenylalanine included. Here the CDR3 DNA is all that survives: 45 bases in frame from base 1. What the authors observed across the whole study: The quantity of clinical and demographic metadata differed by source and by participant and was supplied without curation.

The sequenced sample consisted of peripheral blood. Recombination joined TRBV6-1 with TRBJ2-1, with 12 bases matching TRBD1. The receptor was isolated from a woman in her sixties or seventies with acute or convalescent COVID-19. The base sequence is TGTGCCAGCAGTGAGAGGGGACAGGGGGCAGGGGAGCAGTTCTTC. Its protein product is CASSERGQGAGEQFF.